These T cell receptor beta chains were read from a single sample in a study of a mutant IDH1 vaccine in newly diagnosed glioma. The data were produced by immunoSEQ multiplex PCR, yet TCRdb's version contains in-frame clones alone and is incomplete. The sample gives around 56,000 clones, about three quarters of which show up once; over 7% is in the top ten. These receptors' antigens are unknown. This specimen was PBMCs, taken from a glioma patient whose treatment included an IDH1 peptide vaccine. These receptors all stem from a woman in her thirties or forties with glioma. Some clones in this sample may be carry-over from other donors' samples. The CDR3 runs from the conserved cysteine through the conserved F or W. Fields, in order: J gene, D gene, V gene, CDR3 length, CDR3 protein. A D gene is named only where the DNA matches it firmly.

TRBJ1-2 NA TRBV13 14 CASSIWDGLNGYTF
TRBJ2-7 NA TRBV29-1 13 CSVVGQGSYEQYF
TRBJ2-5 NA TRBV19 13 CASSDRYQETQYF
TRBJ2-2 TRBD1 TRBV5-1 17 CASSEFPGQLNTGELFF
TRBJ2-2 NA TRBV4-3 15 CASSPRGVYTGELFF
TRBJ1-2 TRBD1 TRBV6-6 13 CASRAGQTYGYTF
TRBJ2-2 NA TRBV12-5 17 CASGLGGVAKNTGELFF
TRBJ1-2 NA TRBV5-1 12 CASSLLIIGYTF
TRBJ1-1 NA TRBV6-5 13 CASSGRGRTEAFF
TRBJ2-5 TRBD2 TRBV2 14 CASSGGLSQETQYF
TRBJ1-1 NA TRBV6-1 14 CASSDRAKGTEAFF
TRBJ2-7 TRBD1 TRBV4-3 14 CASSHTDRDDEQYF
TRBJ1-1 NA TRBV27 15 CASSLSPGPATEAFF
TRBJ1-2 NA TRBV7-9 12 CASSPVVGGYTF
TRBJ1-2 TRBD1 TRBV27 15 CASSAPGTANYGYTF
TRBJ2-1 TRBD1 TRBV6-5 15 CASRTAGTGYNEQFF
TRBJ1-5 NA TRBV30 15 CAWRGRRDSNQPQHF
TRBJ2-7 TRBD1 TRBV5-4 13 CASSWDRGYEQYF
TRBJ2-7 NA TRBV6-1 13 CASSPEGGYEQYF
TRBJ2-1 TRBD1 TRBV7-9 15 CASSLKGQGRNEQFF
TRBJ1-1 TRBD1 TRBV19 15 CASSTRTGGPSEAFF
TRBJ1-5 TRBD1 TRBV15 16 CATSRDTGERNQPQHF
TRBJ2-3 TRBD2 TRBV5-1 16 CASSVRGLPTTDTQYF
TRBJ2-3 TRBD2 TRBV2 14 CASRDGGAPDTQYF
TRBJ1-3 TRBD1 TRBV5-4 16 CASSLGGGDSGNTIYF
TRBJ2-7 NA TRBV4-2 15 CASSPGQGSSYEQYF
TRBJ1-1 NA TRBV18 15 CASSPPLGSNTEAFF
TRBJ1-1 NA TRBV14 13 CASSLVWGTEAFF
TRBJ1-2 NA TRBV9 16 CASSVDPVDSNYGYTF
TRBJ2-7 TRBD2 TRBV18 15 CASSLTSGLSYEQYF
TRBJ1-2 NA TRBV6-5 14 CASSYSPGGDGYTF
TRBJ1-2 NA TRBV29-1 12 CSVGDRNYGYTF
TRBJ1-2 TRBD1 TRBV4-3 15 CASSQEGTALYGYTF
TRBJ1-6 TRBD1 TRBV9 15 CASSTRDRGDSPLHF
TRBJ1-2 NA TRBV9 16 CASSQPVGSEVNGYTF
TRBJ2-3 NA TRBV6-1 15 CASSEKDDGTDTQYF
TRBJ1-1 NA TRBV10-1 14 CASSESPKGAEAFF
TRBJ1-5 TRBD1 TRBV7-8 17 CASSLRQGAPGNQPQHF
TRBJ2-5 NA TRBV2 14 CASSGVGGQETQYF
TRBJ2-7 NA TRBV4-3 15 CASSQEGSRFYEQYF
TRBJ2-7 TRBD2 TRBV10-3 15 CAISRSGGSGYEQYF
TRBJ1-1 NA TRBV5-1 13 CASSLSEGTEAFF
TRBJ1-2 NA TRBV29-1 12 CSVVWGARGYTF
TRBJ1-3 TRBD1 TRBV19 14 CASRGDSSGNTIYF
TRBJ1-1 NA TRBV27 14 CASSFSTGTAEAFF
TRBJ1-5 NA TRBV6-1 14 CASIRQVGDQPQHF
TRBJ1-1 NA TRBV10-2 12 CASNRAAGEAFF
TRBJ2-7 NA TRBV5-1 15 CASSSVGGLSYEQYF
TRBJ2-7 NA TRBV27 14 CASSRPGTSYEQYF
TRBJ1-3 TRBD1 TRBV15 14 CATSRTGAGNTIYF
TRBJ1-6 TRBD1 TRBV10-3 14 CAISRQGLNSPLHF
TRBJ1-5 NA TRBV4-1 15 CASSQERRPAQPQHF